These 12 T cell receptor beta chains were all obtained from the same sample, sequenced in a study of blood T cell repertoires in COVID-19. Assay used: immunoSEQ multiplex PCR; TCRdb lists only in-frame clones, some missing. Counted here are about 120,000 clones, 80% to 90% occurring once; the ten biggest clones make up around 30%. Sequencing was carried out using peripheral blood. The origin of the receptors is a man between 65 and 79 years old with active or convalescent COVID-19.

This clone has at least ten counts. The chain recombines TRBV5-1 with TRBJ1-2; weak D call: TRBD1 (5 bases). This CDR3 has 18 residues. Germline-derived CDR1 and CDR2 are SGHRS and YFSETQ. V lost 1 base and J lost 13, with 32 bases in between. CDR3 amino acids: CASSLSDQSQTGYWRGTF. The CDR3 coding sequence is TGCGCCAGCAGCTTGTCGGATCAGTCACAGACGGGCTATTGGAGGGGCACCTTC.

DNA of the CDR3: TGTGCCAGCAGCCAAGAAGACAGGCTCTATGGCTACACCTTC. Amino acids: CASSQEDRLYGYTF. V and J are TRBV3-1 (or the pseudogene TRBV3-2) and TRBJ1-2; a possible D gene is TRBD1 (6 bases). Germline CDR1 and CDR2: LGHDT and YNNKEL (reference sequence). V dropped 0 bases and J dropped 4 bases, with 9 bases sitting between them. There are 14 residues in the CDR3.

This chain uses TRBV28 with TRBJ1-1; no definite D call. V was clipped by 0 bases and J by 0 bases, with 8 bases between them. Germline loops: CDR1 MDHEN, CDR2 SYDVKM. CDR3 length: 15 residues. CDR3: CASSLWEQLNTEAFF. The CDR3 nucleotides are TGTGCCAGCAGTTTATGGGAGCAGCTGAACACTGAAGCTTTCTTT.

CDR3: CASSVGSGIFRTQYF. In DNA, the CDR3 is TGTGCCAGCAGCGTGGGTTCAGGGATTTTCCGTACGCAGTATTTT. The J gene is TRBJ2-3, the V gene TRBV9; a weak D match, TRBD1 (5 bases). Germline V gene lookup returns CDR1 SGDLS and CDR2 YYNGEE. V was clipped by 2 bases and J by 8 bases, with 18 bases between them. The CDR3 covers 15 residues.

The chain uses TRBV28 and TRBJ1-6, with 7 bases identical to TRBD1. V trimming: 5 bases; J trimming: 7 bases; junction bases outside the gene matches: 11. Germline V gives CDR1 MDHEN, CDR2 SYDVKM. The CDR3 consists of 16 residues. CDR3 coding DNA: TGTGCCAGCAGTAAATACAGGGGTATGGCCAATTCACCCCTCCACTTT. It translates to CASSKYRGMANSPLHF.

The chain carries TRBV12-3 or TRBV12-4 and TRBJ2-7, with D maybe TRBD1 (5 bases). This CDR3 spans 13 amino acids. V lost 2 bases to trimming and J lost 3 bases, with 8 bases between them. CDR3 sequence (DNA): TGTGCCAGCAGTTTACGACAGAACTACGAGCAGTACTTC. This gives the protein CASSLRQNYEQYF.

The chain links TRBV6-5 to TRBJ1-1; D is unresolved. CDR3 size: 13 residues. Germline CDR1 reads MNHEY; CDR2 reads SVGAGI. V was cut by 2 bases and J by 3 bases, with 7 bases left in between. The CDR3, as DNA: TGTGCCAGCAGTTACACGCGGGACACTGAAGCTTTCTTT. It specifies CASSYTRDTEAFF.

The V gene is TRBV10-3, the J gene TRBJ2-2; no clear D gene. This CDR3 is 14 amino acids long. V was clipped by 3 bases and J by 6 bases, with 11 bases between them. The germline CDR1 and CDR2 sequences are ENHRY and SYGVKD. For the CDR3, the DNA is TGTGCCATCAGTGATCACAGTAAGGCCGGGGAGCTGTTTTTT. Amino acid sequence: CAISDHSKAGELFF.

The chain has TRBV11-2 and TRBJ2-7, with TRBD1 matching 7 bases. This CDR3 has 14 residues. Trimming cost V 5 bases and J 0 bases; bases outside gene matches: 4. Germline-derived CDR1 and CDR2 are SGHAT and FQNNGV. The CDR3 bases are TGTGCCAGCAGCCTGGGACAGAGCTCCTACGAGCAGTACTTC. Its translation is CASSLGQSSYEQYF.

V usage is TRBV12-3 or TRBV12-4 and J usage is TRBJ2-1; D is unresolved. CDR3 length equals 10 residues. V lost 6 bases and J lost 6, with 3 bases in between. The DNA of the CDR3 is TGTGCCAGCAGCCGCAATGAGCAGTTCTTC. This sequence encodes CASSRNEQFF.

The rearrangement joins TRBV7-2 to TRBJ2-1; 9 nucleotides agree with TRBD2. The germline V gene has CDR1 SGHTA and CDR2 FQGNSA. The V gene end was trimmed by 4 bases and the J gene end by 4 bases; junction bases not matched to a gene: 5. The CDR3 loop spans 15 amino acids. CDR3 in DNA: TGTGCCAGCAGCTCCCGGGCGGGAGGGTACAATGAGCAGTTCTTC. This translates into CASSSRAGGYNEQFF.

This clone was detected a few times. The CDR3, as DNA: TGCGCCAGCAGCCTGCCGGGACAGGGGGCCAAAAACATTCAGTACTTC. As protein: CASSLPGQGAKNIQYF. The chain links TRBV5-1 to TRBJ2-4, with 10 nucleotides matching TRBD1. This CDR3 is built from 16 residues. V lost 4 bases to trimming and J lost 1 base; unmatched junction nucleotides: 5. Looked up from germline, CDR1 is SGHRS and CDR2 is YFSETQ. The whole variable domain, remainder taken from reference TRBV5-1 and TRBJ2-4, is KAGVTQTPRYLIKTRGQQVTLSCSPISGHRSVSWYQQTPGQGLQFLFEYFSETQRNKGNFPGRFSGRQFSNSRSEMNVSTLELGDSALYLCASSLPGQGAKNIQYFGAGTRLSVL.